Given below is one TCR beta chain in context. This clone came up once. Which antigen it targets is not known. No base quality information exists; no much larger clone differs at one position. Reading the germline V gene gives CDR1 SGHRS and CDR2 YFSETQ. V and J lose 2 bases and 0 bases, and a span of 17 bases separates them. Its CDR3 holds 17 amino acids, cysteine through phenylalanine. Only the CDR3 portion is preserved as DNA: 51 bases, with reading frame beginning at the first base. Sorted unstimulated T cells, along with proliferating T cells recovered from mixed lymphocyte reactions, underwent TCRbeta CDR3 sequencing. Fresh whole blood from approximately ten HLA-typed healthy donors was used to isolate PBMCs. To map where alloreactive clones came from, CD4+ non-regulatory T cells in the unstimulated state were FACS-sorted. This entry belongs to a study of siplizumab effects on memory and regulatory T cells (dated by TCRdb to 2018 to 2020). As for the study more broadly: The effect of the anti-CD2 antibody siplizumab on alloreactive T-cell subsets was examined in allogeneic mixed lymphocyte reactions constructed from human PBMCs. Results and caveats for the whole study, not just this receptor: Because sequences at frequencies below about 10^-5 were poorly captured, only a minor fraction of alloreactive clones could be mapped back to unstimulated subsets. Of the alloreactive CD4+ clones that could be mapped, the Treg-derived share averaged roughly 69% with siplizumab compared with 25% to 30% in control reactions. Unstimulated naive T cells appeared more diverse than memory T cells, and naive cells seemed to contribute substantially to the alloresponse. The cumulative frequency of alloreactive sequences traceable to unstimulated CD4+ memory T cells was significantly reduced by siplizumab. For roughly 75-97% of proliferating CD4+ or CD8+ clones, no naive or memory phenotype could be assigned. No functional confirmation was obtained for the suppressive function of proliferating Tregs from siplizumab cultures.

The library came from the immunoSEQ multiplex PCR assay. Each sample had 90,000 to 100,000 TCR templates assayed by the deep sequencing platform. Genomic DNA extracted from sorted T cells was used for TCRbeta CDR3 sequencing. The original methods were these. The R programming language was used for clonal analysis of TCRbeta CDR3 data. Alloreactive CD4+ and CD8+ clones were identified by comparing unstimulated samples to CFSE-low samples taken after the reaction. Alloreactive CD4+ clones were assigned to regulatory or non-regulatory origin by matching sequences to sorted unstimulated Treg and non-Treg repertoires. TCRdb mirrors the immuneACCESS table, restricted to in-frame sequences. Some clones are absent from its copies; in checked studies, under half trace to an unresolved V gene, and the reason for the others is unknown. Clonal size and the V and J genes are those of that table, whereas D and trimming came from the DNA. This sample has about 120,000 clones in its table, and approximately 94% of those were observed once. Roughly 1.5% of the sample belongs to the ten largest clones.

This clonotype was obtained from a human donor in good health. Source material: non-Treg CD4+ T cells sorted from blood. This specimen's cell subset or site label, per the study, means: FACS-sorted unstimulated CD4+ non-regulatory T cells. Recombination joined TRBV5-1 with TRBJ1-1; the D gene is perhaps TRBD1, on 5 matching bases. The bases are TGCGCCAGCAGCTTATCTCCGGGGCAACTCATGAACACTGAAGCTTTCTTT. This codes for CASSLSPGQLMNTEAFF.